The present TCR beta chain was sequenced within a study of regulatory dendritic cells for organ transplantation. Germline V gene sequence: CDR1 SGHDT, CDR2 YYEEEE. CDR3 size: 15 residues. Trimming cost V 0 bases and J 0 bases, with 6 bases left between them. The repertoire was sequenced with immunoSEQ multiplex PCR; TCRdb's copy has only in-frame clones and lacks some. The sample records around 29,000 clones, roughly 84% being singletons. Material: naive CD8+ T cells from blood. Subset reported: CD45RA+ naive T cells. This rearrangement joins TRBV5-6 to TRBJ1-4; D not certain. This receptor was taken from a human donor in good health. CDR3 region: CASSLVQATNEKLFF. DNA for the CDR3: TGTGCCAGCAGCTTGGTGCAGGCAACTAATGAAAAACTGTTTTTT.